This TCR beta chain stems from a study of blood T cells in healthy people across ages (dated by TCRdb to between 2014 and 2017). Regarding the research as a whole: Template switching captured roughly one uniquely barcoded TCR beta cDNA molecule per two T cells in model experiments. Age-related changes in TCR beta repertoire diversity were measured in the study by deep sequencing normalized with unique cDNA molecular identifiers. The donors were divided into four age groups: young (average approximately 15 years), middle-aged (approximately 39), aged (approximately 59) and long-lived (more than 75). Using the same blood draw, the study looked at two additional independent replicas of 1 million unique cDNA reads for two donors, one aged 18 to 30 and the other aged 80 or older. The paper as a whole reports these results and caveats: Compared with the aged group, more naive CD4+ T cells, fewer expanded clones and increased TCR diversity were shown by the long-lived group, suggesting age selection. As age increased, observed TCR beta diversity per million T cells dropped in a roughly linear way, and a significant reduction was already evident by age 40. Because donor CMV infection status was unknown, age-related changes in expanded clonotypes were potentially confounded. Bulk unsorted PBMC profiling prevented conclusive comparison of naive and antigen-experienced compartments. Total diversity estimates from one million sequenced T cells were considered lower bounds and underestimates. The percentage of naive T cells measured by flow cytometry correlated strongly with observed TCR beta diversity.

This clonotype has just one count. It lacks a known antigen. Within one base of it there is no much larger clone, and no base qualities were kept. The 35 to 40 donors, aged about 6 to 100 years, were systemically healthy Caucasian individuals from Russia. Around 10 milliliters of peripheral blood were collected from each donor into EDTA-treated Vacutainer tubes. Ficoll-Paque density-gradient centrifugation was used to isolate PBMCs, with at least 6 million per sample. Total RNA was extracted from PBMCs with Trizol reagent, with at least 5 micrograms obtained per sample. Naive CD45RAhigh/CD27high T cell percentages were measured by flow cytometry on a PBMC aliquot from every donor. The CDR3 holds 13 amino acids from the cysteine to the phenylalanine. The kept DNA is CDR3 alone, 39 bases in frame from the first base. The V and J ends are trimmed by 5 bases and 5 bases, leaving 13 bases between them. The CDR1 and CDR2 encoded by the germline V gene (reference sequence) are LNHNV and YYDKDF.

Library prep was done by 5' RACE. The sequencing machine was an Illumina HiSeq 2500. The second PCR ran for roughly 7 to 12 cycles and used a J-beta primer mix along with a sample-barcoded 5' primer. A unique molecular identifier was introduced onto each TCR beta cDNA molecule by a template-switch 5' adaptor carrying 12 random nucleotides. Each sample yielded at least 3 million CDR3-containing paired-end reads. All of the RNA was converted into first-strand cDNA using the Mint cDNA synthesis kit, with a TRBC-specific oligonucleotide serving as the primer. All cDNA was treated with uracil-DNA glycosylase and then went through a first 18-cycle PCR with the universal primers M1SS and BC2_uni_R. The authors processed their data as follows. Normalization of each sample was performed by random selection of 1 million high-quality reads, each carrying a distinct molecular identifier. Reads sharing molecular identifiers were discarded rather than binned into consensus sequences. MiTCR, set to a Q25 quality threshold and the strictest error-elimination algorithm, was used for CDR3 identification, clonotype clustering and error correction. Lower-bound total TCR beta diversity was estimated with a nonparametric unseen species model using Euler transformation. In TCRdb, the public reads were trimmed at Q25 with fastp and aligned with MiXCR, with productive beta chains retained. Identical CDR3 protein sequences are pooled into one entry, listed with their most common genes and DNA. The V and J calls and clone size are TCRdb's, not the authors'. Present in this sample are some 850,000 distinct CDR3 sequences, roughly 24% of which were seen just once. Around 3% of the sample goes to the ten largest clones.

The sample was also linked to a second study, of T cells of mothers and their children. The second source states: Nine systemically healthy Caucasian individuals served as donors, namely three mothers together with their six children. cDNA synthesis used all of the extracted RNA, with 1.5 ug of RNA in each 15 ul reaction. In the second PCR, the M1S primer introduced both the sample barcodes and 2-4 random nucleotides. Over 10 million TCR beta CDR3 reads came from each mother, compared with millions of reads from each child. In both related and unrelated pairs, thymic selection shapes the output of TCR recombination in a similar way, with inherited differences having only a minor effect. Related mother-child pairs always showed normalized repertoire overlap that was slightly higher than in unrelated mother-child pairs, though the difference was never significant. No persistent microchimeric T cell clones were detected, at a sensitivity of approximately 100 clones per million clonotypes. To look for features that set related mother-child pairs apart from unrelated individuals, the researchers ran deep NGS to compare the TCR beta repertoires of mothers and children. Mothers averaged around 43 +/- 4 years of age and children averaged around 10 +/- 4 years. After adapter ligation with NEBNext reagents, the libraries were sequenced on Illumina HiSeq 2000 with 100+100 nt paired-end reads. To prevent cross-contamination, the mother and child libraries were prepared one month apart and sequenced in separate runs. For each donor, somewhere between roughly 500,000 and 2,100,000 distinct TCR beta clonotypes were identified. Naive TCR beta clonotypes were estimated from low-frequency clonotypes matched to each donor's FACS-determined naive share, without sorting.

This receptor was taken from a boy aged 5-17 years in good health. Specimen: blood. The chain joins TRBV15 to TRBJ2-7, with the D call tentatively TRBD1 or TRBD2, each fitting 5 bases. The DNA sequence reads TGTGCCACCAGCCCAGGGTACGGGAACGAGCAGTACTTC. This yields the protein CATSPGYGNEQYF.